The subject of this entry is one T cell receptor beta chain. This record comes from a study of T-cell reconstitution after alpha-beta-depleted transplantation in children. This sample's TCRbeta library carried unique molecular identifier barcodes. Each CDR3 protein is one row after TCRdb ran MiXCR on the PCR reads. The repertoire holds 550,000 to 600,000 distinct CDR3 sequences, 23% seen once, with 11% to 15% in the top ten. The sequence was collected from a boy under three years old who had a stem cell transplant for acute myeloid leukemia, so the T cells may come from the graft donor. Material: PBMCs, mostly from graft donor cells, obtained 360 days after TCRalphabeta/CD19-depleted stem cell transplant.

CDR3 protein: CASSLWGRANTEAFF. The CDR3 nucleotides are TGCGCCAGCAGCTTGTGGGGCAGGGCAAACACTGAAGCTTTCTTT. V usage is TRBV5-1 and J usage is TRBJ1-1; D is possibly TRBD1 (5 bases). The germline gives CDR1 SGHRS, CDR2 YFSETQ. The CDR3 loop spans 15 amino acids. The V and J ends lost 1 base and 2 bases respectively, with 12 bases between them. The complete variable domain, with remaining parts taken from reference TRBV5-1 and TRBJ1-1, reads KAGVTQTPRYLIKTRGQQVTLSCSPISGHRSVSWYQQTPGQGLQFLFEYFSETQRNKGNFPGRFSGRQFSNSRSEMNVSTLELGDSALYLCASSLWGRANTEAFFGQGTRLTVV.